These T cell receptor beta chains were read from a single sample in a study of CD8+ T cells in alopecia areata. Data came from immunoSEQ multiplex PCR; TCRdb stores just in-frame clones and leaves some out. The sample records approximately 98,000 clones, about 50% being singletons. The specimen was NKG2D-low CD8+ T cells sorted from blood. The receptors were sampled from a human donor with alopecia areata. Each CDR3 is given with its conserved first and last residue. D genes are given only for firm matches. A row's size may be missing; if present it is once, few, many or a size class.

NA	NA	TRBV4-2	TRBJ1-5	TGTGCCAGCAGCCGTGAATCTGGACAGCCCCAGCATTTT	CASSRESGQPQHF
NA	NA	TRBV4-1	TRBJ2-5	TGCGCCAGCAGCCAAGTTTGGGGGGGGCTGAAAGAGGAGACCCAGTACTTC	CASSQVWGGLKEETQYF
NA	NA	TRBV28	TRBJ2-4	TGTGCCAGCAGCTCGACCTCCCACGACATTCAGTACTTC	CASSSTSHDIQYF
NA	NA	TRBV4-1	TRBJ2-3	TGCGCCAGCAGCCCGGAGATGGCAGATACGCAGTATTTT	CASSPEMADTQYF
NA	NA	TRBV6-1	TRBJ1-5	TGTGCCAGCAGTGAACGGGGTTTAAGCAATCAGCCCCAGCATTTT	CASSERGLSNQPQHF
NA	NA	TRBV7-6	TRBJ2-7	TGTGCCAGCAGCTTAGGACCACGAACAGGCGGCTACGAGCAGTACTTC	CASSLGPRTGGYEQYF
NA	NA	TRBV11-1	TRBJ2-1	TGTGCCAGCAGCCCAAGGGGCACCTACAATGAGCAGTTCTTC	CASSPRGTYNEQFF
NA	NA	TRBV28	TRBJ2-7	TGTGCCAGCAGCGAAGGGGCGGGACAGATCTACGAGCAGTACTTC	CASSEGAGQIYEQYF
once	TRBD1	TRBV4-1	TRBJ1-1	TGCGCCAGCAGCCAACCCTGGACAGGCCCGGCAGCTTTCTTT	CASSQPWTGPAAFF
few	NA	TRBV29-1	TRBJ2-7	TGCAGCGTTGAAGCGGGGGAGCAGTACTTC	CSVEAGEQYF
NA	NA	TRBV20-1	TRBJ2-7	TGCAGTGCCGGGTTGCCGCAGTACTTC	CSAGLPQYF
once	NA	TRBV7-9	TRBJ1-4	TGTGCCAGCAGCTTTGAACAGGGCTCTAATGAAAAACTGTTTTTT	CASSFEQGSNEKLFF
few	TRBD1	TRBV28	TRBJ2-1	TGTGCCAGCCCGCCCCCCGGGACAGCTCCTAATGAGCAGTTCTTC	CASPPPGTAPNEQFF
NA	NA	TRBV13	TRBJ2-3	TGTGCCAGCAGCTTACTCTGGACAGATACGCAGTATTTT	CASSLLWTDTQYF
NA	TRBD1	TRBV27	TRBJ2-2	TGTGCCAGCAGTTCGGGACAGGGCCGGGAGCTGTTTTTT	CASSSGQGRELFF
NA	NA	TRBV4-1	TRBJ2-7	TGCGCCAGCAGCCAAGATCATTTCGCCGTTGCGGAGAGGGGCTACGAGCAGTACTTC	CASSQDHFAVAERGYEQYF